Listed below are T cell receptor beta chains from one sample, sequenced in a study of patients and donors after allogeneic stem cell transplantation. MiXCR, applied by TCRdb to the RT-PCR reads, yields one record per CDR3 protein. The sample has 410,000 or so distinct CDR3 sequences, 16% seen once. The material sequenced was blood, either unsorted or a sorted T cell fraction (not recorded which). The receptors here all came from a human donor who was either an allogeneic HSCT recipient or a stem cell or donor lymphocyte infusion donor (not recorded which). It is not recorded whose cells these are; they may come from a transplant donor. CDR3s include the opening cysteine and the closing phenylalanine or tryptophan. D genes are given only for firm matches. Rows give clone size only sometimes, using once, few, many, or a class for an expanded clone.

v_gene,len,d_gene,j_gene,abundance,CDR3aa,CDR3nt
TRBV20-1,15,NA,TRBJ2-5,few,CSARESNLVLETQYF,TGCAGTGCTAGAGAAAGCAATTTGGTCCTGGAGACCCAGTACTTC
TRBV5-1,15,TRBD1,TRBJ2-1,many,CASSFSGTGYNEQFF,TGCGCCAGCAGCTTTTCCGGGACAGGGTACAATGAGCAGTTCTTC
TRBV9,18,NA,TRBJ2-2,few,CASSVGLGRVSNTGELFF,TGTGCCAGCAGCGTAGGGCTAGGAAGGGTTTCGAACACCGGGGAGCTGTTTTTT
TRBV6-1,13,NA,TRBJ1-1,few,CASTLSRGAEAFF,TGTGCCAGCACTCTGTCCCGGGGGGCTGAAGCTTTCTTT
TRBV5-1,16,NA,TRBJ2-4,NA,CASSSGHPSTKNIQYF,TGCGCCAGCAGCTCCGGACACCCTTCCACCAAAAACATTCAGTACTTC
TRBV12-3/TRBV12-4,18,TRBD1,TRBJ2-7,few,CASSRDRWSSSLAYEQYF,TGTGCCAGCAGCAGGGACAGGTGGTCCTCAAGCTTGGCCTACGAGCAGTACTTC
TRBV12-3/TRBV12-4,13,NA,TRBJ2-7,few,CAILGAGSYEQYF,TGTGCCATCCTGGGGGCAGGATCCTACGAGCAGTACTTC
TRBV18,16,NA,TRBJ2-3,NA,CASSPRVLANTDTQYF,TGTGCCAGCTCACCACGGGTTCTAGCGAACACAGATACGCAGTATTTT
TRBV20-1,12,TRBD2,TRBJ2-3,NA,CSARSGEGTQYF,TGCAGTGCTAGAAGCGGGGAGGGGACGCAGTATTTT
TRBV20-1,15,NA,TRBJ2-7,few,CSARDPRALSYEQYF,TGCAGTGCTAGAGATCCGAGGGCCCTCTCCTACGAGCAGTACTTC
TRBV13,17,TRBD2,TRBJ2-1,NA,CASSHEGGTSGHNEQFF,TGTGCCAGCAGCCACGAAGGCGGGACTAGCGGACACAATGAGCAGTTCTTC
TRBV20-1,15,TRBD2,TRBJ2-7,few,CSARIAGGSSYEQYF,TGCAGTGCTAGGATAGCGGGGGGGAGCTCCTACGAGCAGTACTTC
TRBV3-1,16,TRBD2,TRBJ2-1,NA,CASSQETSGVYNEQFF,TGTGCCAGCAGCCAAGAAACTAGCGGGGTTTACAATGAGCAGTTCTTC
TRBV2,10,NA,TRBJ2-5,NA,CASSEKTQYF,TGTGCCAGCAGTGAAAAGACCCAGTACTTC
TRBV5-1,16,TRBD2,TRBJ2-2,once,CASRTRGLDNTGELFF,TGCGCCAGCAGGACCAGGGGACTAGACAACACCGGGGAGCTGTTTTTT
TRBV20-1,14,NA,TRBJ2-7,few,CSAPRSQLGHEQYF,TGCAGTGCTCCCAGGTCCCAACTGGGCCACGAGCAGTACTTC
TRBV12-3/TRBV12-4,10,NA,TRBJ2-3,many,CASRGAAQYF,TGTGCCAGCAGGGGAGCGGCGCAGTATTTT
TRBV9,15,NA,TRBJ1-6,NA,CASSALSSYNSPLHF,TGTGCCAGCAGCGCGCTTAGCTCCTATAATTCACCCCTCCACTTT
TRBV27,15,NA,TRBJ1-1,NA,CASSPRRGGVTEAFF,TGTGCCAGCAGTCCCAGGAGGGGTGGAGTGACTGAAGCTTTCTTT
TRBV20-1,13,NA,TRBJ2-2,few,CSAPKNRAGELFF,TGCAGTGCCCCTAAGAACAGGGCCGGGGAGCTGTTTTTT
TRBV7-2,14,NA,TRBJ1-5,few,CASSLAAGDQPQHF,TGTGCCAGCAGCTTAGCGGCAGGCGATCAGCCCCAGCATTTT